This T cell receptor (beta chain) was captured in a study of cytotoxic CD8 clonotypes in ibrutinib-treated CLL. Only a few counts were recorded for this clone. Assay used: immunoSEQ multiplex PCR; TCRdb lists only in-frame clones, some missing. This table has more than 200,000 clones, approximately 79% appearing once. The CDR3 length is 13 residues. Germline V gene sequence: CDR1 SGHTA, CDR2 FQGTGA. The V and J ends lost 5 bases and 7 bases, in that order; junction bases with no gene match: 4. The chain couples TRBV7-3 to TRBJ2-2, with TRBD2 matching 7 bases. This clonotype originated in a human donor with chronic lymphocytic leukemia. Sequenced material: PBMCs, taken after 12 months of ibrutinib treatment. CDR3 residues: CASSAGRDGELFF. CDR3 in DNA: TGTGCCAGCAGCGCTGGGAGGGACGGGGAGCTGTTTTTT.